One sample yielded the 8 T cell receptor beta chains listed below, sequenced in a study of shared clonotypes between healthy human individuals (dated by TCRdb to about 2020). Libraries were built with the immunoSEQ multiplex PCR assay. TCRdb holds this immuneACCESS table with in-frame rearrangements only. Some clones are missing; in checked studies, unresolved V genes explain under half, and the rest has no known cause. This sample holds about a million clones; roughly 80% were observed only once. 0.89% of the sample lies in the top ten. Sequenced input: memory CD4+ T cells from PBMCs. In the paper's terms, the cell subset or site label means: CD45RA-negative fraction. The origin of the receptors is a man between 18 and 35 years old in good health. Some clones in this sample may be carry-over from other donors' samples.

Here the CDR3 reads CASSVVSAGHNEQFF. Here the CDR3 DNA reads TGTGCCAGCAGCGTAGTTTCGGCGGGCCACAATGAGCAGTTCTTC. The V gene is TRBV9, the J gene TRBJ2-1; D may be TRBD2 (5 bases). Germline values: CDR1 SGDLS, CDR2 YYNGEE. V lost 0 bases and J 5 bases, leaving 12 bases between the germline ends. This CDR3 comprises 15 residues. The full variable domain, its missing parts supplied by reference TRBV9 and TRBJ2-1, is DSGVTQTPKHLITATGQRVTLRCSPRSGDLSVYWYQQSLDQGLQFLIQYYNGEERAKGNILERFSAQQFPDLHSELNLSSLELGDSALYFCASSVVSAGHNEQFFGPGTRLTVL.

V usage is TRBV7-2 and J usage is TRBJ1-2, with D maybe TRBD1 (5 bases). The germline CDR1 and CDR2 sequences are SGHTA and FQGNSA. Trimming removed 2 bases from V and 0 bases from J, with 10 bases in between. CDR3 length: 15 residues. The CDR3 reads CASSLTGGTNYGYTF. The CDR3 DNA is TGTGCCAGCAGCTTAACGGGGGGAACTAACTATGGCTACACCTTC.

The chain combines TRBV11-2 with TRBJ2-7, with TRBD2 identical over 9 bases. V shed 7 bases, J shed 6 bases, and the junction held 13 bases outside the gene matches. There are 15 residues in the CDR3. Germline V CDR1 and CDR2: SGHAT, FQNNGV. CDR3 sequence reads: CASTSWRGGFGEQYF. The DNA for the CDR3 is TGTGCCAGCACCTCGTGGCGGGGGGGGTTCGGCGAGCAGTACTTC.

For this clone: In the same sample, other DNA sequences code for this CDR3. The genes are TRBV19 and TRBJ1-2; TRBD1 agrees at 8 bases. Germline V lookup: CDR1 LNHDA, CDR2 SQIVND (reference sequence). V lost 6 bases, J lost 8 bases, and 5 bases stayed unmatched. This CDR3 has 12 residues. CDR3 sequence reads: CASSGQGYGYTF. In DNA, the CDR3 is TGTGCCAGTAGCGGACAGGGCTACGGCTACACCTTC.

The rearrangement uses TRBV25-1 and TRBJ2-1; D possibly corresponds to TRBD2 (5 bases). CDR1 is MGHDK, CDR2 SYGVNS, per germline. V was shortened by 3 bases and J by 8 bases, with 14 bases between the two germline ends. This CDR3 comprises 14 residues. The CDR3 DNA is TGTGCCAGCAGTGATGTCTCGTCGAGGGATGAGCAGTTCTTC. It specifies CASSDVSSRDEQFF. The whole variable domain, filled in from reference TRBV25-1 and TRBJ2-1, reads EADIYQTPRYLVIGTGKKITLECSQTMGHDKMYWYQQDPGMELHLIHYSYGVNSTEKGDLSSESTVSRIRTEHFPLTLESARPSHTSQYLCASSDVSSRDEQFFGPGTRLTVL.

The chain employs TRBV28 and TRBJ2-5; 8 bases are a match to TRBD2. The trim removed 5 bases at V and 6 bases at J, leaving 8 bases unmatched. This CDR3 is 14 amino acids long. Germline values: CDR1 MDHEN, CDR2 SYDVKM. The CDR3 DNA reads as TGTGCCAGCAGTCCGTTAGAGCGGGAGAAGACCCAGTACTTC. It encodes CASSPLEREKTQYF.

This rearrangement joins TRBV5-1 to TRBJ2-5, with 8 positions matching TRBD2. V shed 4 bases and J 2 bases; nucleotides not matched to a gene: 13. The CDR3 is made up of 17 amino acids. CDR1 and CDR2 (germline): SGHRS, YFSETQ. This CDR3 reads CASSELGISGIQETQYF. In DNA, the CDR3 is TGCGCCAGCAGCGAGTTAGGTATTAGCGGGATACAAGAGACCCAGTACTTC. Supplemented by reference TRBV5-1 and TRBJ2-5, the full variable domain reads KAGVTQTPRYLIKTRGQQVTLSCSPISGHRSVSWYQQTPGQGLQFLFEYFSETQRNKGNFPGRFSGRQFSNSRSEMNVSTLELGDSALYLCASSELGISGIQETQYFGPGTRLLVL.

V usage is TRBV5-1 and J usage is TRBJ2-7, with D perhaps matching TRBD1 (5 bases). Germline CDR1 is SGHRS and CDR2 is YFSETQ. The CDR3 totals 14 residues. V lost 0 bases, J lost 7 bases, and 14 bases lay in between. CDR3 in amino acids: CASSLAQGLEEQYF. The CDR3, as DNA: TGCGCCAGCAGCTTGGCCCAGGGATTAGAGGAGCAGTACTTC.